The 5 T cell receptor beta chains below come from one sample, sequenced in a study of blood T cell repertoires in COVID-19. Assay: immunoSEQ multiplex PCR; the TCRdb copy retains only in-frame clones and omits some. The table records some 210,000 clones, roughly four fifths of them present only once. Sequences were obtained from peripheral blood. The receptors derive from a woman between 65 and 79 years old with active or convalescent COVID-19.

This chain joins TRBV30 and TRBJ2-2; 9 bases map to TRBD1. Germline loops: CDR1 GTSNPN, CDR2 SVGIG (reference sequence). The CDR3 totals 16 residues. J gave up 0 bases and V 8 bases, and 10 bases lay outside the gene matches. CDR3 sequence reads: CAGGTGSPTNTGELFF. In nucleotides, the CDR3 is TGTGCCGGGGGGACAGGGTCCCCAACGAACACCGGGGAGCTGTTTTTT.

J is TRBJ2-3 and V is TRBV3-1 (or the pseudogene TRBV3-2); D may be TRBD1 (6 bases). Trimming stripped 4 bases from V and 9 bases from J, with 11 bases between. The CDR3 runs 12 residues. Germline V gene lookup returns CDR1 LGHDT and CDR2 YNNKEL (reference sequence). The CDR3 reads CASSLRGSTQYF. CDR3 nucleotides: TGTGCCAGCAGCCTAAGGGGGTCCACGCAGTATTTT.

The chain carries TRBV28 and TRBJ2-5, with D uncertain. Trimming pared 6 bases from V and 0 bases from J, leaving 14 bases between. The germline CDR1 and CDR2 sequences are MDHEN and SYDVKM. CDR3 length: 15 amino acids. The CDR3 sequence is CASSELRSYQETQYF. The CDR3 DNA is TGTGCCAGCAGCGAACTGAGATCGTACCAAGAGACCCAGTACTTC.

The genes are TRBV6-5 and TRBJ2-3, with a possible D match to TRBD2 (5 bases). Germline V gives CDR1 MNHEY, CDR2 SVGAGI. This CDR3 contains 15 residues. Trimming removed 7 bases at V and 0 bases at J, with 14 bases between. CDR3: CASTGLAASTDTQYF. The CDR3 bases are TGTGCCAGCACCGGTCTAGCAGCTAGCACAGATACGCAGTATTTT.

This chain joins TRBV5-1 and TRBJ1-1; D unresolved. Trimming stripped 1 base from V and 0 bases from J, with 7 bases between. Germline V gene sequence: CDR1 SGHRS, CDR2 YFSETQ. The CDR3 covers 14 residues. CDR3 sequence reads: CASSLTILNTEAFF. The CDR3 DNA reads TGCGCCAGCAGCTTGACTATACTGAACACTGAAGCTTTCTTT.